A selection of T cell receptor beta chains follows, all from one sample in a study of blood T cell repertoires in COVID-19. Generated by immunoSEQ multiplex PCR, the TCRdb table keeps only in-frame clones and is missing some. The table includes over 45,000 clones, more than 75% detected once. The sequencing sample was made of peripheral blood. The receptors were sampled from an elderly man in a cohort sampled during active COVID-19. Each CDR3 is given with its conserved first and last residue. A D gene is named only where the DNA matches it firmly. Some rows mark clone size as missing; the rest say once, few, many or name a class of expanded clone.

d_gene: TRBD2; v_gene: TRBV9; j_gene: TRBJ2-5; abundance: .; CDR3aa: CASSVAAGGPLKTQYF; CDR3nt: TGTGCCAGCAGCGTAGCGGCGGGGGGGCCGCTGAAGACCCAGTACTTC
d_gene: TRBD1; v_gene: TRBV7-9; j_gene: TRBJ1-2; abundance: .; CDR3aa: CASSTHQDRVGYGYTF; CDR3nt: TGTGCCAGCAGCACCCACCAGGACAGGGTGGGCTATGGCTACACCTTC
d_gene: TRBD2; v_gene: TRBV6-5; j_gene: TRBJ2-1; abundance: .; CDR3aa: CASSRSGRSYNEQFF; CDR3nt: TGTGCCAGCAGTCGTAGCGGGAGGTCCTACAATGAGCAGTTCTTC
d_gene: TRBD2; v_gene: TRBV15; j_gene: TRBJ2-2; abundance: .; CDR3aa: CATSNRLAGTNTGELFF; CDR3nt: TGTGCCACCAGCAATAGACTAGCGGGTACAAACACCGGGGAGCTGTTTTTT
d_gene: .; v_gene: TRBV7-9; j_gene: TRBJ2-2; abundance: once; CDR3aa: CASSLTTNTGELFF; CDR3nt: TGTGCCAGCAGCTTAACAACGAACACCGGGGAGCTGTTTTTT
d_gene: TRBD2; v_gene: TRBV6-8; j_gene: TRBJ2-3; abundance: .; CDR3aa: CASRPAPDAGVEYF; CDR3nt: TGTGCCAGCAGACCAGCCCCGGACGCGGGGGTCGAGTATTTT
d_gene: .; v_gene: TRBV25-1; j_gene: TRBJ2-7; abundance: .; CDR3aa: CASSELGGSYEQYF; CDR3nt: TGTGCCAGCAGTGAATTAGGGGGTTCCTACGAGCAGTACTTC
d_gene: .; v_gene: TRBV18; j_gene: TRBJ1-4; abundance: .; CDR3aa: CASSPPLGATNEKLFF; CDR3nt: TGTGCCAGCTCACCACCGCTGGGAGCGACTAATGAAAAACTGTTTTTT
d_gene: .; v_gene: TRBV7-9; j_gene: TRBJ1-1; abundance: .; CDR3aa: CASSLSQGSNTEAFF; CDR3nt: TGTGCCAGCAGCTTATCGCAGGGATCGAACACTGAAGCTTTCTTT
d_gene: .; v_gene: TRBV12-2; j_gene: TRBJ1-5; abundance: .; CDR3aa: CASRFRVDRLGNSNQPQHF; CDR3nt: TGTGCAAGTCGCTTTCGCGTGGACAGGCTGGGAAATAGCAATCAGCCCCAGCATTTT
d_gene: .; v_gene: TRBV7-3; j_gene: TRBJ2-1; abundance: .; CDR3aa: CASSLFGAAYNEQFF; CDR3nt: TGTGCCAGCAGCTTATTTGGGGCGGCCTACAATGAGCAGTTCTTC
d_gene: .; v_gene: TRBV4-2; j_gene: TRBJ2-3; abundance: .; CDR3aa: CASSQEESTDTQYF; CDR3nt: TGTGCCAGCAGCCAGGAGGAAAGCACAGATACGCAGTATTTT
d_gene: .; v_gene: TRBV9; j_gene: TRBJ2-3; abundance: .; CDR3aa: CASSVLDSSTDTQYF; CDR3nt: TGTGCCAGCAGCGTGCTAGATTCCAGCACAGATACGCAGTATTTT
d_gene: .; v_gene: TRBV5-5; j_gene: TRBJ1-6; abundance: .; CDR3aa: CASSLGRGNNSPLHF; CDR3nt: TGTGCCAGCAGCTTGGGTAGAGGCAACAATTCACCCCTCCACTTT
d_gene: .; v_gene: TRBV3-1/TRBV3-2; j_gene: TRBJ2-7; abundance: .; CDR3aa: CASSQDLVAFYF; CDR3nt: TGTGCCAGCAGCCAAGACCTGGTTGCGTTTTACTTC
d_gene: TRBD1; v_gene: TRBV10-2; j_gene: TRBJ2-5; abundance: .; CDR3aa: CASSAGQGLETQYF; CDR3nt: TGCGCCAGCAGTGCTGGACAGGGCCTTGAGACCCAGTACTTC
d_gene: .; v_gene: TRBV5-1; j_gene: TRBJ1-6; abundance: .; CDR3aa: CASSLLGGNSPLHF; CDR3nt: TGCGCCAGCAGCTTGTTAGGGGGAAATTCACCCCTCCACTTT
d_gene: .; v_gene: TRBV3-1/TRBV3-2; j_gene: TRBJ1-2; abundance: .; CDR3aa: CASSQEHRNYGYTF; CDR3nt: TGTGCCAGCAGCCAAGAACACAGGAACTATGGCTACACCTTC
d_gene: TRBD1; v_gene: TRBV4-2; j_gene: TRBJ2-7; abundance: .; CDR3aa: CASSQDTLPGQGPNEQYF; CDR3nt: TGTGCCAGCAGCCAAGATACCCTTCCCGGACAGGGACCCAACGAGCAGTACTTC
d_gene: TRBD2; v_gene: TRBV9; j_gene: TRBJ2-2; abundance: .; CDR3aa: CASSPKSGTSGGPNTGELFF; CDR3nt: TGTGCCAGCAGCCCGAAATCCGGGACTAGCGGGGGACCGAACACCGGGGAGCTGTTTTTT
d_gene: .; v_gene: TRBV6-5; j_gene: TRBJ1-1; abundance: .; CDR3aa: CASSGRNTEAFF; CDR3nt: TGTGCCAGCAGCGGGAGGAACACTGAAGCTTTCTTT
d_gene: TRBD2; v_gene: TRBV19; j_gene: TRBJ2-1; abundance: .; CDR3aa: CASQGLAGNEQFF; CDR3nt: TGTGCCAGTCAAGGACTAGCGGGGAATGAGCAGTTCTTC
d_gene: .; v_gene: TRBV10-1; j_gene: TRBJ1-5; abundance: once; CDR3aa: CASSESVTVNQPQHF; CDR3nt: TGCGCCAGCAGTGAGTCTGTGACAGTGAATCAGCCCCAGCATTTT
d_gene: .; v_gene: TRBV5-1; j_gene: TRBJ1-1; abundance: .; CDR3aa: CASSLGHMNTEAFF; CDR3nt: TGCGCCAGCAGCTTAGGACATATGAACACTGAAGCTTTCTTT
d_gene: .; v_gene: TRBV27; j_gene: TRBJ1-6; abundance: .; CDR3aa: CASSHREGNSPLHF; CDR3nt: TGTGCCAGCAGCCACCGGGAGGGAAATTCACCCCTCCACTTT
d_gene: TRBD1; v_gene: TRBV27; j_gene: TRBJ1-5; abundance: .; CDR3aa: CASSLGTGGGKPQHF; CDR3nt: TGTGCCAGCAGTTTAGGGACAGGGGGAGGTAAGCCCCAGCATTTT
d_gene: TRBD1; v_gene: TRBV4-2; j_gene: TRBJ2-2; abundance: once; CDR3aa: CASSQVRGRNTGELFF; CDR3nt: TGTGCCAGCAGCCAAGTCAGGGGGAGAAACACCGGGGAGCTGTTTTTT
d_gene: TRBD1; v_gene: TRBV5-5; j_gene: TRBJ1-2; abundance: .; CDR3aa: CASSFRGQGADGYTF; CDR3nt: TGTGCCAGCAGCTTTCGGGGACAGGGGGCGGATGGCTACACCTTC
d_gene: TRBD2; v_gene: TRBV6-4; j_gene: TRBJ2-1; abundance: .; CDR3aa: CASSEGSGGANEQFF; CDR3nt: TGTGCCAGCAGTGAGGGTAGCGGGGGGGCCAATGAGCAGTTCTTC
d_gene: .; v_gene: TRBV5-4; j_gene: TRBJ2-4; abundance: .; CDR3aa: CASSLGGGVAKNIQYF; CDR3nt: TGTGCCAGCAGCTTGGGAGGCGGGGTGGCCAAAAACATTCAGTACTTC
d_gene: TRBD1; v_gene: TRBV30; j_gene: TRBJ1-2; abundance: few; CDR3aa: CAWSRVGTGVGYTF; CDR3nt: TGTGCCTGGAGTAGAGTCGGGACAGGGGTTGGCTACACCTTC
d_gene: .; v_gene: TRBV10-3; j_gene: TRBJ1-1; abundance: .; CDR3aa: CAISDRDGTEAFF; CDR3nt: TGTGCCATCAGTGACAGGGATGGCACTGAAGCTTTCTTT
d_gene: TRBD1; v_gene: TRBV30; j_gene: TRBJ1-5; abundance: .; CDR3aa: CAWSARTGLQPQHF; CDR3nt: TGTGCCTGGAGTGCCCGGACAGGGCTTCAGCCCCAGCATTTT
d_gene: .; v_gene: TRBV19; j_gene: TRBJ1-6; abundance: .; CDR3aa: CASSMSSSYNSPLHF; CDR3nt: TGTGCCAGTAGTATGTCCAGCTCCTATAATTCACCCCTCCACTTT
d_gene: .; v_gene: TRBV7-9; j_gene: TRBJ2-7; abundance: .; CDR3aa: CASAEGAGLSYEQYF; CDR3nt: TGTGCCAGCGCCGAAGGTGCGGGCCTTTCCTACGAGCAGTACTTC
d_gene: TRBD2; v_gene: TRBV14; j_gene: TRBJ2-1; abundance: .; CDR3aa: CASSQISGSHEQFF; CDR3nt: TGTGCCAGCAGCCAGATTAGCGGGAGTCATGAGCAGTTCTTC
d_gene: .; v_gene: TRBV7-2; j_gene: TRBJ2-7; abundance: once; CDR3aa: CASSQQASYEQYF; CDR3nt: TGTGCCAGCAGCCAACAGGCCTCCTACGAGCAGTACTTC
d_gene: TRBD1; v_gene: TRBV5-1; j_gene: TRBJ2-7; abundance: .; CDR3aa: CASSVGQGRGEQYF; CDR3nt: TGCGCCAGCAGCGTAGGACAGGGAAGGGGGGAGCAGTACTTC
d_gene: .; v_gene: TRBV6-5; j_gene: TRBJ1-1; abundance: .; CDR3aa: CASSYHNLGLETEAFF; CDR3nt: TGTGCCAGCAGTTACCATAACCTTGGACTCGAAACTGAAGCTTTCTTT
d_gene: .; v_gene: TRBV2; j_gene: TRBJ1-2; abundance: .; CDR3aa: CASSEGHLYGYTF; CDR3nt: TGTGCCAGCAGTGAGGGACACCTCTATGGCTACACCTTC